The 27 T cell receptor beta chains below were found in one sample sequenced in a study of CD8 T cells in Susac syndrome. It was with random hexamers that about 0.45 to 1 ug RNA was reverse transcribed. TCRdb called the immunoSEQ multiplex PCR reads again in MiXCR, with one record for every CDR3 protein. The sample includes about 130,000 distinct CDR3 sequences, over 85% of them seen just once. The sample consisted of CD8+ T cells from PBMCs. Source of these receptors: a human donor with Susac syndrome.

This clonotype appeared a few times. V is TRBV12-3 or TRBV12-4 and J is TRBJ2-5; TRBD2 aligns across 16 bases. V gave up 6 bases and J gave up 1 base; unmatched junction bases: 8. The CDR3 consists of 18 residues. The chain's CDR3 is CASSPGTSGREGQETQYF. The CDR3 nucleotides are TGTGCCAGCAGCCCCGGGACTAGCGGGAGGGAGGGCCAAGAGACCCAGTACTTC.

Here the CDR3 reads CSVYLANPPRSYNEQFF. The CDR3 nucleotides are TGCAGCGTTTATCTAGCGAATCCCCCAAGGTCCTACAATGAGCAGTTCTTC. V and J are TRBV29-1 and TRBJ2-1, with D possibly TRBD2 on 6 matching bases. Per the germline V gene, CDR1 is SQVTM and CDR2 is ANQGSEA. V shed 5 bases and J shed 1 base, with 21 bases lying between them. This CDR3 spans 17 amino acids.

The chain uses TRBV6-1 and TRBJ2-1; 10 bases line up with TRBD2. The V gene end was trimmed by 6 bases and the J gene end by 5 bases; junction bases not matched to a gene: 13. This CDR3 spans 17 amino acids. Germline-derived CDR1 and CDR2 are MNHNS and SASEGT. The CDR3 protein is CASREPSSGSPDNEQFF. In DNA, the CDR3 is TGTGCCAGCAGGGAACCCTCTAGCGGGAGTCCGGACAATGAGCAGTTCTTC.

The rearrangement uses TRBV29-1 and TRBJ1-1; D might be TRBD1 (5 bases). The CDR3 loop spans 13 amino acids. The germline V and J ends were trimmed by 6 bases and 8 bases, with 19 bases remaining between them. The germline V gene has CDR1 SQVTM and CDR2 ANQGSEA. The CDR3 DNA sequence: TGCAGCGTGGCGGGGGGGGAGGGAGGCGAAGCTTTCTTT. It specifies CSVAGGEGGEAFF.

This clonotype was detected only once. CDR3 nucleotides: TGTGCCAGCAGCCAAGATAGAGGGGCTACTGAAGCTTTCTTT. This encodes CASSQDRGATEAFF. The chain has TRBV3-1 and TRBJ1-1; D might be TRBD1 (5 bases). The CDR3 covers 14 residues. Germline V gene sequence: CDR1 LGHDT, CDR2 YNNKEL (reference sequence). The V end was cut by 0 bases, the J end by 5 bases, with 10 bases between.

J is TRBJ2-7 and V is TRBV20-1; possibly TRBD2 for D (6 bases). Germline CDR1 is DFQATT and CDR2 is SNEGSKA (reference sequence). This CDR3 is 12 amino acids long. Trimming left V 5 bases short and J 7 bases short, with 15 bases between. CDR3 DNA: TGCAGTGCTCGGGAGCCCCGCGGGGAGCAGTACTTC. Protein: CSAREPRGEQYF.

The V and J genes are TRBV7-9 and TRBJ1-2, with TRBD1 matching over 9 bases. V lost 2 bases to trimming and J lost 6 bases; unmatched junction nucleotides: 10. From germline, CDR1 is SEHNR and CDR2 FQNEAQ (reference sequence). The CDR3 length is 16 residues. DNA for the CDR3: TGTGCCAGCAGCTTATCCCCCAGACAGGGGGTGGATGGCTACACCTTC. It yields the protein CASSLSPRQGVDGYTF.

This clonotype was observed a few times. V usage is TRBV6-5 and J usage is TRBJ2-7; 8 bases map to TRBD1. V shed 3 bases and J 1 base; nucleotides not matched to a gene: 5. The CDR3 loop spans 15 amino acids. From germline, CDR1 is MNHEY and CDR2 SVGAGI. CDR3 sequence reads: CASSYGTGGSYEQYF. CDR3 nucleotide sequence: TGTGCCAGCAGTTATGGTACAGGGGGATCCTACGAGCAGTACTTC.

V gene TRBV2 combines with J gene TRBJ2-1; 8 nucleotides line up with TRBD1. This CDR3 has 15 residues. V lost 5 bases to trimming and J lost 3 bases; unmatched junction nucleotides: 6. The germline gives CDR1 SNHLY, CDR2 FYNNEI. CDR3 amino acids: CASSLSGGDYNEQFF. The CDR3 DNA sequence: TGTGCCAGCAGTCTATCAGGGGGCGACTACAATGAGCAGTTCTTC.

This rearrangement joins TRBV27 to TRBJ1-5; TRBD1 is a possible D gene (5 bases). The CDR3 runs to 18 residues. Looked up from germline, CDR1 is MNHEY and CDR2 is SMNVEV (reference sequence). The ends were cut back, 1 base at V and 1 base at J, with 17 bases in the middle. The CDR3 coding sequence is TGTGCCAGCAGTTTATACTCCGGGACCCTCGGGAGCAATCAGCCCCAGCATTTT. It yields the protein CASSLYSGTLGSNQPQHF.

This sequence joins TRBV5-4 and TRBJ1-2; D unclear. Germline values: CDR1 SGHNT, CDR2 YYREEE (reference sequence). This CDR3 is built from 14 residues. V dropped 2 bases and J dropped 4 bases, with 12 bases sitting between them. Written as DNA, the CDR3 is TGTGCCAGCAGCTTTGGGGAGGAAGGCTATGGCTACACCTTC. This encodes CASSFGEEGYGYTF.

The rearrangement links TRBV27 to TRBJ1-2; D remains unclear. V lost 2 bases to trimming and J lost 2 bases, with 9 bases between them. This CDR3 has 14 amino acids. Germline values: CDR1 MNHEY, CDR2 SMNVEV (reference sequence). Here the CDR3 reads CASSLGPGNYGYTF. The CDR3 DNA follows: TGTGCCAGCAGTTTAGGCCCGGGGAACTATGGCTACACCTTC.

This clonotype appeared a single time. The chain is built from TRBV7-9 and TRBJ2-7; 9 bases map to TRBD1. The CDR3 runs 15 residues. The trim removed 7 bases at V and 3 bases at J, leaving 10 bases unmatched. CDR1 is SEHNR and CDR2 is FQNEAQ in the germline V gene (reference sequence). The CDR3, as DNA: TGTGCCAGCACTTCACCGGGACAGGGATACTACGAGCAGTACTTC. Translation gives CASTSPGQGYYEQYF. The full variable domain, its missing parts supplied by reference TRBV7-9 and TRBJ2-7, is DTGVSQNPRHKITKRGQNVTFRCDPISEHNRLYWYRQTLGQGPEFLTYFQNEAQLEKSRLLSDRFSAERPKGSFSTLEIQRTEQGDSAMYLCASTSPGQGYYEQYFGPGTRLTVT.

The genes are TRBV4-1 and TRBJ2-1; TRBD2 might be the D (6 bases). V gave up 4 bases and J gave up 6 bases, with 19 bases separating them. Germline V lookup: CDR1 MGHRA, CDR2 YSYEKL. This CDR3 spans 16 amino acids. CDR3 DNA sequence: TGCGCCAGCAGCCCAGATAGCGGTCCCCCATCCAATGAGCAGTTCTTC. Amino acid sequence: CASSPDSGPPSNEQFF.

The chain employs TRBV14 and TRBJ2-7; D is undetermined. There are 14 residues in the CDR3. Germline-derived CDR1 and CDR2 are SGHDN and FVKESK. V lost 1 base and J lost 0, with 7 bases in between. This CDR3 reads CASSQVDVSYEQYF. DNA of the CDR3: TGTGCCAGCAGCCAAGTCGATGTCTCCTACGAGCAGTACTTC.

The chain recombines TRBV11-2 with TRBJ1-1; D perhaps matches TRBD1 (6 bases). Trimming left V 5 bases short and J 4 bases short, with 17 bases between. The length of the CDR3 is 15 residues. Germline V gene sequence: CDR1 SGHAT, CDR2 FQNNGV. In DNA form, the CDR3 reads TGTGCCAGCAGCCCCGGCGGGGGGGCCGGCACTGAAGCTTTCTTT. Amino acid sequence: CASSPGGGAGTEAFF.

The chain combines TRBV11-2 with TRBJ2-6; D ambiguous. Per the germline V gene, CDR1 is SGHAT and CDR2 is FQNNGV. The V and J ends lost 4 bases and 0 bases respectively, with 10 bases between them. The CDR3 loop spans 16 amino acids. CDR3 DNA: TGTGCCAGCAGCTCCCCAGCTGGCTCTGGGGCCAACGTCCTGACTTTC. Amino acid sequence: CASSSPAGSGANVLTF.

V is TRBV20-1 and J is TRBJ2-5, with D possibly being TRBD1 or TRBD2 (5 bases each). Between the trimmed V and J ends, which lost 6 bases and 5 bases, there was a span of 19 bases. Germline assignment: CDR1 DFQATT and CDR2 SNEGSKA (reference sequence). The CDR3 spans 14 residues. The CDR3 region is CSAKSGGEGETQYF. The CDR3 nucleotides are TGCAGTGCGAAGAGTGGGGGAGAAGGGGAGACCCAGTACTTC.

This sequence joins TRBV14 and TRBJ1-2, with 7 positions matching TRBD1. The CDR3 totals 13 residues. V shed 4 bases and J 8 bases; nucleotides not matched to a gene: 7. CDR1 and CDR2 (germline): SGHDN, FVKESK. This CDR3 is CASSPGTAGGYTF. In DNA form, the CDR3 reads TGTGCCAGCAGCCCCGGGACAGCTGGCGGCTACACCTTC.

The chain employs TRBV5-4 and TRBJ2-1, with 7 bases matching TRBD2. The CDR3 length is 15 residues. Germline V lookup: CDR1 SGHNT, CDR2 YYREEE (reference sequence). V was clipped by 1 base and J by 7 bases; unmatched bases: 8. The CDR3 coding sequence is TGTGCCAGCAGCTTGTCCGGACTCGGGGGGAATGAGCAGTTCTTC. The encoded protein is CASSLSGLGGNEQFF. Full variable domain (remainder filled in from reference TRBV5-4 and TRBJ2-1): ETGVTQSPTHLIKTRGQQVTLRCSSQSGHNTVSWYQQALGQGPQFIFQYYREEENGRGNFPPRFSGLQFPNYSSELNVNALELDDSALYLCASSLSGLGGNEQFFGPGTRLTVL.

The chain joins TRBV20-1 to TRBJ1-5; 7 nucleotides align to TRBD1. Per germline, CDR1 DFQATT and CDR2 SNEGSKA (reference sequence). This CDR3 has 16 residues. The trim removed 3 bases at V and 4 bases at J, leaving 12 bases unmatched. This CDR3 is CSARDLRDSSNQPQHF. In DNA form, the CDR3 reads TGCAGTGCTAGGGACCTCCGGGACAGCTCTAATCAGCCCCAGCATTTT.

This chain joins TRBV5-4 and TRBJ2-7; D is uncertain. Trimming took off 0 bases at V and 3 bases at J, with 10 bases between the two ends. The CDR3 is 14 amino acids. Germline CDR1 is SGHNT and CDR2 is YYREEE (reference sequence). The DNA for the CDR3 is TGTGCCAGCAGCTTGGACGGGTCGGGCTACGAGCAGTACTTC. Translation: CASSLDGSGYEQYF. Filled out from reference TRBV5-4 and TRBJ2-7, the complete variable domain reads ETGVTQSPTHLIKTRGQQVTLRCSSQSGHNTVSWYQQALGQGPQFIFQYYREEENGRGNFPPRFSGLQFPNYSSELNVNALELDDSALYLCASSLDGSGYEQYFGPGTRLTVT.

The CDR3 sequence: CASSQQGNYGYTF. The DNA of the CDR3 is TGCGCCAGCAGCCAACAGGGGAACTATGGCTACACCTTC. This rearrangement joins TRBV4-1 to TRBJ1-2; the D gene is possibly TRBD1 (6 bases). V lost 2 bases, J lost 2 bases, and 6 bases lay in between. The germline V gene has CDR1 MGHRA and CDR2 YSYEKL. The CDR3 totals 13 residues.

The chain uses TRBV6-5 and TRBJ1-1, with unresolved D. The V gene's germline CDR1 is MNHEY and CDR2 SVGAGI. This CDR3 region has 15 residues. Between the trimmed V and J ends, which lost 6 bases and 3 bases, there was a span of 17 bases. The CDR3 sequence: CASSYGTTVYTEAFF. As DNA, the CDR3 is TGTGCCAGCAGCTACGGAACGACGGTGTACACTGAAGCTTTCTTT.

The CDR3 here is CASSPDTLNEKLFF. The CDR3 nucleotides are TGTGCCAGCAGCCCAGACACCCTTAATGAAAAACTGTTTTTT. The rearrangement uses TRBV12-3 or TRBV12-4 and TRBJ1-4; D not certain. V gave up 6 bases and J gave up 4 bases, with 12 bases separating them. This CDR3 comprises 14 residues.

This clonotype appeared once. The chain carries TRBV12-3 or TRBV12-4 and TRBJ1-6, with no clear D. The CDR3 contains 14 residues. Trimming took off 3 bases at V and 3 bases at J, with 6 bases between the two ends. The CDR3 coding sequence is TGTGCCAGCAGTTTCTCTGGCTATAATTCACCCCTCCACTTT. Amino acid sequence: CASSFSGYNSPLHF.

The chain recombines TRBV12-3 or TRBV12-4 with TRBJ1-1; no reliable D call. The CDR3 extends over 13 amino acids. Between the trimmed V and J ends, which lost 2 bases and 5 bases, there was a span of 9 bases. DNA of the CDR3: TGTGCCAGCAGTTTATTACCGGGGACTGAAGCTTTCTTT. It is translated as CASSLLPGTEAFF.